Presented here are 14 T cell receptor beta chains from one specimen sequenced in a study of T cell repertoires in cytomegalovirus infection. From the reads, TCRdb called clonotypes with MiXCR, one entry per CDR3 protein. The table shows 510,000 or so distinct CDR3 sequences, with around a quarter occurring only once. The material sequenced was PBMCs. These receptors were obtained from a human donor in good health (CMV status not recorded). Some clones in this sample may be carry-over from other donors' samples.

The sample holds a few counts of this clonotype. The chain uses TRBV7-2 and TRBJ2-1; tentative D call: TRBD2 (6 bases). The germline V and J ends were trimmed by 1 base and 15 bases, with 13 bases remaining between them. Germline loops: CDR1 SGHTA, CDR2 FQGNSA. The CDR3 has 12 residues. Here the CDR3 DNA reads TGTGCCAGCAGCTTAGTTCGCGGGGTTGGGTTCTTC. Translation gives CASSLVRGVGFF.

Many counts were recorded for this clonotype. This chain uses TRBV7-2 with TRBJ1-1; TRBD1 is a possible D gene (6 bases). The germline V gene encodes CDR1 SGHTA and CDR2 FQGNSA. This CDR3 comprises 15 residues. The V end lost 2 bases, the J end lost 3 bases, and 13 bases lay between the germline ends. This CDR3 reads CASSLYGAGDTEAFF. As DNA, the CDR3 is TGTGCCAGCAGCTTATATGGCGCAGGGGACACTGAAGCTTTCTTT.

This clonotype appeared many times. V and J are TRBV7-2 and TRBJ2-1; 7 bases match TRBD2. Germline V CDR1 and CDR2: SGHTA, FQGNSA. The V and J ends lost 6 bases and 3 bases, in that order; junction bases with no gene match: 8. The CDR3 has 15 residues. The CDR3 region has the DNA TGTGCCAGCAGACCTGGCCTAGCGGACTACAATGAGCAGTTCTTC. Translation: CASRPGLADYNEQFF. The variable domain in full, with the rest retrieved from reference TRBV7-2 and TRBJ2-1, is GAGVSQSPSNKVTEKGKDVELRCDPISGHTALYWYRQSLGQGLEFLIYFQGNSAPDKSGLPSDRFSAERTGGSVSTLTIQRTQQEDSAVYLCASRPGLADYNEQFFGPGTRLTVL.

The chain has TRBV14 and TRBJ2-7, with 11 nucleotides matching TRBD2. With V trimmed by 0 bases and J by 3 bases, 4 bases remained unmatched. CDR3 length equals 16 residues. Germline CDR1 reads SGHDN; CDR2 reads FVKESK. DNA of the CDR3: TGTGCCAGCAGCCAAGATTTGACTAGCGGGAACTACGAGCAGTACTTC. This codes for CASSQDLTSGNYEQYF.

This clonotype was picked up a small number of times. The CDR3 loop is CASSLGSWGLKNEKLFF. The CDR3, as DNA: TGTGCCAGCAGCTTAGGATCATGGGGTCTTAAAAATGAAAAACTGTTTTTT. This chain uses TRBV11-3 with TRBJ1-4; D is ambiguous. The V gene's germline CDR1 is SGHNT and CDR2 YENEEA. Trimming removed 1 base at V and 5 bases at J, with 17 bases between. The CDR3 contains 17 residues.

The V call is TRBV4-1, the J call TRBJ2-7; 8 bases map to TRBD1. CDR3 length: 16 residues. Trimming cost V 0 bases and J 0 bases; bases outside gene matches: 4. Germline-derived CDR1 and CDR2 are MGHRA and YSYEKL. The CDR3, as DNA: TGCGCCAGCAGCCAAGATTGGACAGGGAGCTCCTACGAGCAGTACTTC. Protein: CASSQDWTGSSYEQYF.

This clonotype occurred many times. The rearrangement links TRBV7-2 to TRBJ2-1; 7 bases fit TRBD2. CDR1 is SGHTA and CDR2 is FQGNSA in the germline V gene. The CDR3 has 15 amino acids. V was pared by 6 bases and J by 9 bases, with 14 bases of the junction left unmatched. The CDR3 DNA reads TGTGCCAGCAGAAGACCGGGACTACCCGATGGTGAGCAGTTCTTC. Amino acid sequence: CASRRPGLPDGEQFF.

The V call is TRBV2, the J call TRBJ1-5, with a weak D call TRBD1 (5 bases). Deletions cut 3 bases from V and 2 bases from J, with 11 bases between. CDR1 and CDR2 (germline): SNHLY, FYNNEI. This CDR3 contains 15 residues. The CDR3 loop is CASSEGGDGNQPQHF. In DNA form, the CDR3 reads TGTGCCAGCAGTGAGGGCGGGGACGGCAATCAGCCCCAGCATTTT.

This clonotype was observed a handful of times. The chain has TRBV28 and TRBJ2-7; maybe TRBD2 (7 bases). This CDR3 is built from 14 residues. V lost 9 bases and J 0 bases, leaving 15 bases between the germline ends. Germline-derived CDR1 and CDR2 are MDHEN and SYDVKM. CDR3 bases: TGTGCCAGTCTCAAGGGGGGGAGCTCCTACGAGCAGTACTTC. Encoded protein: CASLKGGSSYEQYF.

This chain joins TRBV4-2 and TRBJ2-3; 7 positions agree with TRBD2. This CDR3 has 15 residues. Germline V gives CDR1 LGHNA, CDR2 YNFKEQ. J was trimmed by 6 bases and V by 6 bases; bases with no gene match: 12. The CDR3 region has the DNA TGTGCCAGCAGTCCCAAGCGGGATACGGGTGATACGCAGTATTTT. Amino acids: CASSPKRDTGDTQYF.

This chain joins TRBV12-3 or TRBV12-4 and TRBJ1-3; 9 bases align to TRBD1. The V and J ends lost 6 bases and 4 bases, in that order; junction bases with no gene match: 4. This CDR3 has 14 residues. CDR3 sequence (DNA): TGTGCCAGCAGCAACAGGGGGCCGGGAAACACCATATATTTT. This gives the protein CASSNRGPGNTIYF.

V usage is TRBV20-1 and J usage is TRBJ2-2; 9 positions match TRBD1. Germline lookup yields CDR1 DFQATT and CDR2 SNEGSKA (reference sequence). V was clipped by 6 bases and J by 3 bases; unmatched bases: 8. This CDR3 spans 15 amino acids. CDR3 residues: CSAKAGQGYTGELFF. The CDR3 bases are TGCAGTGCCAAAGCGGGACAGGGATACACCGGGGAGCTGTTTTTT.

The chain links TRBV7-9 to TRBJ1-2; the D gene is possibly TRBD1 (6 bases). V shed 4 bases and J shed 3 bases, with 9 bases lying between them. Germline assignment: CDR1 SEHNR and CDR2 FQNEAQ (reference sequence). The length of the CDR3 is 13 residues. The CDR3 spells CASSSPGDYGYTF. In DNA, the CDR3 is TGTGCCAGCAGCTCACCAGGGGACTATGGCTACACCTTC.

The sample holds a few counts of this clonotype. The genes are TRBV2 and TRBJ1-2; unclear D gene. The ends were cut back, 5 bases at V and 2 bases at J, with 9 bases in the middle. The CDR3 is made up of 13 amino acids. CDR1 and CDR2 from the germline V gene are SNHLY and FYNNEI. CDR3 coding DNA: TGTGCCAGCAGTCATACCAGGAACTATGGCTACACCTTC. Protein product: CASSHTRNYGYTF.